This T cell receptor beta chain was obtained from a study of cytomegalovirus exposure and HLA in healthy donors. Study-wide context: Among the approximately 400 genotyped donors, just over 80% were placed in the Caucasian-associated ancestry cluster.

13 Jbeta primers and 60 Vbeta primers were used for the PCR. Assay used: immunoSEQ multiplex PCR; TCRdb lists only in-frame clones, some missing. The table shows about 150,000 clones, with 70% to 80% occurring only once. In this sample, this clone turned up a few times. Antigen specificity is unknown. Germline V gene data show CDR1 as MRHNA and CDR2 as SNTAGT. The CDR3 covers 15 residues. The V segment lost 6 bases and the J segment 3 bases; nucleotides outside the gene matches: 8. Study results and limitations: The study had only CMV serostatus as immune exposure information. V- and J-gene trimming in TCR beta was tied to a missense DCLRE1C variant by an analysis performed later.

The chain links TRBV6-4 to TRBJ2-1; 7 nucleotides match TRBD2. This clonotype was sampled from a man younger than 45 in good health and CMV-seronegative. The sequenced material came from PBMCs. The CDR3 bases are TGTGCCAGCAGCCAATTCGGGGGGTTCTACAATGAGCAGTTCTTC. It is translated as CASSQFGGFYNEQFF.